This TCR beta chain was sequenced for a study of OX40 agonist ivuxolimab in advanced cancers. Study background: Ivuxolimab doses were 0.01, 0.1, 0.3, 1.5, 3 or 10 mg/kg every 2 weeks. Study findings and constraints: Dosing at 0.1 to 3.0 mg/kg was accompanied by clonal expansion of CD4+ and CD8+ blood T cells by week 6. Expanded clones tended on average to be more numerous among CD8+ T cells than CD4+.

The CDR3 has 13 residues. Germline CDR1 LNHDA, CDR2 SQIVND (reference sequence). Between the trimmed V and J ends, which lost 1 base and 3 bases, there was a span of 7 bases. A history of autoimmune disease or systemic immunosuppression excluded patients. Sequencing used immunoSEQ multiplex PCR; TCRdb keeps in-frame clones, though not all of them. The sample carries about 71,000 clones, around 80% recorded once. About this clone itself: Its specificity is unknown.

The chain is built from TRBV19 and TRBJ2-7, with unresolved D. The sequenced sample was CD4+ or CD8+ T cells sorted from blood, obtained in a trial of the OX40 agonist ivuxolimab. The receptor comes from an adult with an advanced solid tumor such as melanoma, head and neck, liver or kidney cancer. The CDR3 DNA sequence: TGTGCCAGTAGTATAGTCAAGGGCTACGAGCAGTACTTC. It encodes CASSIVKGYEQYF. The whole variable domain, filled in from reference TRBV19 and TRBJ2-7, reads DGGITQSPKYLFRKEGQNVTLSCEQNLNHDAMYWYRQDPGQGLRLIYYSQIVNDFQKGDIAEGYSVSREKKESFPLTVTSAQKNPTAFYLCASSIVKGYEQYFGPGTRLTVT.